The 29 T cell receptor beta chains given below trace back to one sample, sequenced in a study of post-analysis software for immune sequencing data. Notes on the study in general: Patients showed TRBV5-6, TRBV5-1 and TRBV20-1 among a handful of TRBV segments more frequent than in controls.

Which antigens these TCRs recognize remains unknown. Built from TCR beta cDNA, the libraries had unique molecular identifiers in them. MiXCR, run by TCRdb on the PCR reads, gives a single entry per CDR3 protein. This sample has about 170,000 distinct CDR3 sequences, with roughly 31% found just once. The sequenced sample was blood. The receptors were gathered from a girl aged 5-17 years with multiple sclerosis.

This clonotype was seen more than once but under ten times. A much larger clone sits a single nucleotide away, making a read error possible. V gene TRBV5-1 combines with J gene TRBJ2-7; 9 nucleotides align to TRBD1. The J call may be incorrect, as the DNA end agrees better with TRBJ2-5. CDR3 length equals 15 residues. Germline V gene sequence: CDR1 SGHRS, CDR2 YFSETQ. The CDR3 sequence: CAGSFEGQGRETQYF. The CDR3 bases are TGCGCCGGCAGCTTCGAAGGACAGGGGAGGGAGACCCAGTACTTC.

Turning to this clonotype: A read error is possible here, since a much larger clone lies one base away. The V gene is TRBV6-1, the J gene TRBJ2-1, with 8 bases lining up with TRBD2. CDR3 size: 15 residues. From germline, CDR1 is MNHNS and CDR2 SASEGT. The CDR3 coding sequence is TGTGCCGGCAGTGAATGGACTAGCTCTGTTGATGAGCAGTTCTTC. Translated: CAGSEWTSSVDEQFF.

This clonotype was detected ten times or more. The chain has TRBV29-1 and TRBJ2-3; 8 bases are a match to TRBD2. This CDR3 has 12 residues. V was pared by 6 bases and J by 10 bases, with 9 bases of the junction left unmatched. Germline CDR1 and CDR2: SQVTM and ANQGSEA. The CDR3 reads CSVQERRGAQYF. In DNA form, the CDR3 reads TGCAGCGTCCAAGAGCGGCGGGGGGCGCAGTATTTT.

This clonotype was found a few times. The chain has TRBV4-1 and TRBJ1-2, with D possibly TRBD1 on 5 matching bases. The CDR3 contains 13 residues. Trimming took 8 bases from V and 6 from J, leaving 16 bases between them. Germline lookup yields CDR1 MGHRA and CDR2 YSYEKL. The CDR3 DNA sequence: TGCGCCAGCCGACAGACGGGAGAGCATGGCTACACCTTC. As protein: CASRQTGEHGYTF.

This chain connects TRBV11-2 to TRBJ2-7, with D possibly matching TRBD1 (6 bases). CDR3 length: 13 residues. Germline values: CDR1 SGHAT, CDR2 FQNNGV. Deletions cut 8 bases from V and 3 bases from J, with 14 bases between. DNA for the CDR3: TGTGCCAGCCTCCGAGGGGGAGTCTACGAGCAGTACTTC. Its protein is CASLRGGVYEQYF.

This clonotype was recorded at least ten times. The CDR3 bases are TGCGCCAGCTTTCCGGGACAACCTCTCTCTGGGGCCAACGTCCTGACTTTC. Its translation: CASFPGQPLSGANVLTF. J is TRBJ2-6 and V is TRBV5-1; tentatively, D is TRBD1 (6 bases). Trimming removed 7 bases from V and 0 bases from J, with 17 bases in between. Germline V CDR1 and CDR2: SGHRS, YFSETQ. CDR3 length equals 17 residues. Supplemented by reference TRBV5-1 and TRBJ2-6, the full variable domain reads KAGVTQTPRYLIKTRGQQVTLSCSPISGHRSVSWYQQTPGQGLQFLFEYFSETQRNKGNFPGRFSGRQFSNSRSEMNVSTLELGDSALYLCASFPGQPLSGANVLTFGAGSRLTVL.

This clonotype was seen once. The chain uses TRBV12-3 or TRBV12-4 and TRBJ1-5, with D hard to call. The CDR3 runs to 14 residues. With 4 bases removed from V and 3 bases from J, the gap between germline ends came to 10 bases. CDR3 nucleotides: TGTGCCAGCAGTTCCGTGGGGAACAATCAGCCCCAGCATTTT. Translation gives CASSSVGNNQPQHF.

This clonotype was seen a handful of times. This chain joins TRBV29-1 and TRBJ2-5; 9 bases are a match to TRBD2. The length of the CDR3 is 12 residues. V dropped 6 bases and J dropped 5; count of bases not matched to a gene: 4. CDR1 SQVTM and CDR2 ANQGSEA come from the germline V gene. CDR3 DNA sequence: TGCAGCGTGATCGGACTAGCGGAGACCCAGTACTTC. Residues: CSVIGLAETQYF.

As to this clonotype: It may be a read error: a sequence one base away is much more abundant. This rearrangement joins TRBV12-3 or TRBV12-4 to TRBJ2-1; TRBD2 is a possible D gene (6 bases). CDR3 size: 14 residues. CDR3 sequence (DNA): TGTGTCAGCAATCCCGGGGGACTTTACAATGAGCAGTTCTTC. Its protein product is CVSNPGGLYNEQFF.

This clonotype occurred a few times. The chain recombines TRBV3-1 with TRBJ2-1; the match to TRBD2 covers 7 bases. Germline assignment: CDR1 LGHDT and CDR2 YNNKEL (reference sequence). There are 15 residues in the CDR3. J lost 9 bases, V lost 1 base, and 9 bases had no gene match. The DNA of the CDR3 is TGTGCCAGCAGCCAAGTAATAGCGGGCGGGGTTGAGCAGTTCTTC. Protein product: CASSQVIAGGVEQFF.

The J gene is TRBJ2-1, the V gene TRBV5-1, with TRBD1 identical over 8 bases. Germline V CDR1 and CDR2: SGHRS, YFSETQ. The V segment lost 1 base and the J segment 2 bases; nucleotides outside the gene matches: 5. The CDR3 loop spans 16 amino acids. The CDR3 is CASSLRSTGAYNEQFF. Written as DNA, the CDR3 is TGCGCCAGCAGCTTGAGATCGACAGGGGCCTACAATGAGCAGTTCTTC.

CDR3 sequence: CASSSTSGSCNEQFF. The CDR3 DNA reads as TGTGCCAGCAGCTCGACTAGCGGAAGCTGCAATGAGCAGTTCTTC. The gene calls are TRBV7-9 and TRBJ2-1, with 9 positions matching TRBD2. The CDR3 length is 15 residues. The ends lost 4 bases at V and 6 bases at J; junction bases unmatched: 7. Germline loops: CDR1 SEHNR, CDR2 FQNEAQ (reference sequence).

The chain carries TRBV7-9 and TRBJ2-7; tentative D call: TRBD2 (5 bases). The CDR3 extends over 15 amino acids. V lost 3 bases and J 5 bases, leaving 17 bases between the germline ends. The germline V gene encodes CDR1 SEHNR and CDR2 FQNEAQ (reference sequence). The CDR3: CASSFGELGRNEQYF. CDR3 nucleotide sequence: TGTGCCAGCAGCTTCGGGGAGCTCGGAAGGAACGAGCAGTACTTC.

V usage is TRBV2 and J usage is TRBJ2-5; no reliable D call. The CDR3 extends over 15 amino acids. CDR1 is SNHLY, CDR2 FYNNEI, per germline. Trimming pared 0 bases from V and 1 base from J, leaving 9 bases between. CDR3 nucleotide sequence: TGTGCCAGCAGTGAAGCGCCTGCCCTCCAAGAGACCCAGTACTTC. It translates to CASSEAPALQETQYF.

The chain carries TRBV7-2 and TRBJ2-5; D perhaps matches TRBD2 (5 bases). With the DNA end fitting TRBJ2-7 better, the J assignment may be wrong. Germline CDR1 reads SGHTA; CDR2 reads FQGNSA. The CDR3 has 14 residues. In nucleotides, the CDR3 is TGTGCCAGCAGCTTGCCCGGGAACCCCTACGAGCAGTACTTC. Translated, it gives CASSLPGNPYEQYF.

This clonotype was observed a few times. This may be a read error, as it is one base from a much larger clone. CDR3: CAGSSGLAGEDEQYF. The CDR3 DNA reads as TGTGCCGGCAGTTCTGGACTAGCGGGAGAGGACGAGCAGTACTTC. The V gene is TRBV6-6, the J gene TRBJ2-5; 13 bases agree with TRBD2. The J call may be incorrect, as the DNA end agrees better with TRBJ2-7. CDR3 length: 15 amino acids. Germline V gene sequence: CDR1 MNHNY, CDR2 SVGAGI (reference sequence).

To note about this clonotype: This may be a read error, as it is one base from a much larger clone. This sequence joins TRBV4-2 and TRBJ2-3; TRBD2 agrees at 7 bases. The V gene end was trimmed by 4 bases and the J gene end by 5 bases; junction bases not matched to a gene: 12. Germline V gene lookup returns CDR1 LGHNA and CDR2 YNFKEQ. The CDR3 runs 16 residues. CDR3 loop: CASSRRAREPGDTQYF. For the CDR3, the DNA is TGTGCCAGCAGCCGGCGGGCGCGGGAGCCAGGAGATACGCAGTATTTT.

V and J are TRBV20-1 and TRBJ2-7; D gene ambiguous. This CDR3 spans 13 amino acids. Germline values: CDR1 DFQATT, CDR2 SNEGSKA (reference sequence). Trimming left V 3 bases short and J 1 base short, with 10 bases between. The CDR3 nucleotides are TGCAGTGCTAGTGAAGACGGTTCCTACGAGCAGTACTTC. It encodes CSASEDGSYEQYF.

This clonotype has just one count. The chain links TRBV20-1 to TRBJ2-5; tentatively, D is TRBD2 (6 bases). The V end lost 6 bases, the J end lost 11 bases, and 22 bases lay between the germline ends. The CDR3 spans 13 residues. Germline V gene data show CDR1 as DFQATT and CDR2 as SNEGSKA (reference sequence). In nucleotides, the CDR3 is TGCAGTGCAAAGACTAGAAGATACAATGAGCAGTACTTC. Translating it yields CSAKTRRYNEQYF.

The V gene is TRBV5-1, the J gene TRBJ2-1; D perhaps matches TRBD1 (6 bases). Germline V gene lookup returns CDR1 SGHRS and CDR2 YFSETQ. The CDR3 covers 14 residues. V lost 2 bases and J lost 7, with 13 bases in between. CDR3 bases: TGCGCCAGCAGCTTCACAGGGCTAGAGAATGAGCAGTTCTTC. It yields the protein CASSFTGLENEQFF.

This clonotype has a count of ten or more. CDR3 nucleotides: TGCAGTGCTAGTTCGAATAGCGGGAGGCAAGATACGCAGTATTTT. This codes for CSASSNSGRQDTQYF. The rearrangement uses TRBV20-1 and TRBJ2-3; TRBD2 aligns across 10 bases. Looked up from germline, CDR1 is DFQATT and CDR2 is SNEGSKA (reference sequence). V lost 3 bases to trimming and J lost 5 bases; unmatched junction nucleotides: 8. The CDR3 runs 15 residues.

In this sample, this clonotype turned up many times. The chain employs TRBV6-1 and TRBJ2-3; D may be TRBD2 (6 bases). The V gene's germline CDR1 is MNHNS and CDR2 SASEGT. CDR3 size: 13 residues. Trimming removed 8 bases at V and 0 bases at J, with 9 bases between. This CDR3 reads CASGTSSTDTQYF. CDR3 sequence (DNA): TGTGCCAGCGGGACTTCTAGCACAGATACGCAGTATTTT.

This clonotype was recorded a few times. The chain has TRBV12-3 or TRBV12-4 and TRBJ2-7, with TRBD2 matching 9 bases. V lost 2 bases and J lost 2; bases outside the gene matches: 4. This CDR3 comprises 15 residues. The CDR3 coding sequence is TGTGCCAGCAGTTTAAGTCCTAGCGGGACCTACGAGCAGTACTTC. Translated, it gives CASSLSPSGTYEQYF.

As regards this clonotype: This may arise from a read error, as a much more abundant clone is one base away. V usage is TRBV5-5 and J usage is TRBJ2-7; D is unclear. The germline V gene encodes CDR1 SGHKS and CDR2 YYEKEE (reference sequence). V lost 0 bases to trimming and J lost 1 base, with 5 bases between them. CDR3 length: 13 amino acids. The CDR3 DNA reads TGTGCCAGCAGCTTGGGCATTTCCTACGAGCAGTACTTC. It codes for CASSLGISYEQYF.

The V gene is TRBV27, the J gene TRBJ1-3; weak D call: TRBD1 (5 bases). Trimming pared 8 bases from V and 0 bases from J, leaving 11 bases between. CDR1 is MNHEY and CDR2 is SMNVEV in the germline V gene (reference sequence). This CDR3 has 14 residues. The DNA of the CDR3 is TGTGCCAGCTGCCCGGACATCTCTGGAAACACCATATATTTT. It codes for CASCPDISGNTIYF.

This clonotype was seen at least ten times. The chain joins TRBV7-9 to TRBJ1-2; D is uncertain. The CDR3 consists of 17 residues. Germline CDR1 SEHNR, CDR2 FQNEAQ (reference sequence). V lost 2 bases, J lost 4 bases, and 20 bases lay in between. The CDR3 loop is CASSLFGKDRAGYGYTF. The CDR3 coding sequence is TGTGCCAGCAGCTTATTCGGCAAAGATAGAGCTGGCTATGGCTACACCTTC.

The table lists this clonotype with a few counts. The chain uses TRBV21-1 and TRBJ2-1; whether TRBD2, the table's D call, matches the DNA was not checked. TRBV21-1 is a pseudogene locus. CDR3 length: 18 residues. CDR3 in amino acids: CASSSPFGTSGRLNEQFF. The DNA for the CDR3 is TGTGCCAGCAGCTCTCCCTTCGGGACTAGCGGGAGGCTCAATGAGCAGTTCTTC.

As for this clonotype: Possible read error: a much larger clone is one base away. V gene TRBV6-6 combines with J gene TRBJ2-7; D is unclear. Trimming removed 0 bases at V and 7 bases at J, with 4 bases between. CDR1 and CDR2 from the germline V gene are MNHNY and SVGAGI (reference sequence). The CDR3 runs to 11 residues. The CDR3 DNA follows: TGTGCCAGCAGTTACTCGGTTGAGCAGTACTTC. As protein: CASSYSVEQYF.

The CDR3 coding sequence is TGTGCCAGCACGCCGGCCCGCACCATGAACACTGAAGCTTTCTTT. It codes for CASTPARTMNTEAFF. The chain recombines TRBV27 with TRBJ1-1, with D uncertain. CDR3 length equals 15 residues. Germline V lookup: CDR1 MNHEY, CDR2 SMNVEV (reference sequence). Trimming took 7 bases from V and 0 from J, leaving 15 bases between them.